Each of the 32 T cell receptor beta chains below was sequenced from the same sample in a study of metastatic and nonmetastatic thyroid tumors. No treatment had been given to any patient before thyroid surgery. Through MiXCR, TCRdb re-clonotyped the PCR reads. This repertoire shows around 12,000 clones, around 29% found once; its top ten account for more than 15%. The sample consisted of tumor tissue. The source is a male donor with papillary thyroid cancer or a benign thyroid nodule (not recorded which). Some clones in this sample may be carry-over from other donors' samples.

The J gene is TRBJ1-2, the V gene TRBV5-1; TRBD1 agrees at 7 bases. CDR3 size: 15 residues. Germline CDR1 and CDR2: SGHRS and YFSETQ. J gave up 4 bases and V 4 bases, and 10 bases lay outside the gene matches. The CDR3 here is CASSAGTESPYGYTF. The DNA of the CDR3 is TGCGCCAGCAGCGCCGGGACAGAGTCTCCCTATGGCTACACCTTC.

The chain couples TRBV18 to TRBJ2-7; maybe TRBD2 (6 bases). With 6 bases removed from V and 1 base from J, the gap between germline ends came to 10 bases. The CDR3 runs 13 residues. Germline assignment: CDR1 KGHSH and CDR2 LQKENI. DNA of the CDR3: TGTGCCAGCTCCCCTGGGGGGTCCTACGAGCAGTACTTC. Residues: CASSPGGSYEQYF.

The chain couples TRBV2 to TRBJ2-7; 8 bases are a match to TRBD1. This CDR3 has 15 residues. Germline V gives CDR1 SNHLY, CDR2 FYNNEI. Trimming removed 6 bases from V and 0 bases from J; junction bases left unmatched: 7. The DNA for the CDR3 is TGTGCCAGCAGGGCCCAGGGGGCCGACTCCTACGAGCAGTACTTC. This translates into CASRAQGADSYEQYF.

The chain carries TRBV20-1 and TRBJ2-7, with 11 bases aligning to TRBD2. Germline V gives CDR1 DFQATT, CDR2 SNEGSKA (reference sequence). J was trimmed by 1 base and V by 6 bases; bases with no gene match: 11. This CDR3 has 16 amino acids. The chain's CDR3 is CSARPQTSGSSYEQYF. The CDR3 bases are TGCAGTGCGAGGCCTCAAACTAGCGGGAGTTCCTACGAGCAGTACTTC.

This chain links TRBV6-1 with TRBJ1-2, with a possible D match to TRBD1 (5 bases). Looked up from germline, CDR1 is MNHNS and CDR2 is SASEGT. V was trimmed by 7 bases and J by 9 bases, leaving 24 bases between them. The CDR3 is 15 residues long. The CDR3 DNA reads as TGTGCCAGCACCAAAGGGGTATGGGGCAGTTATTGCTACACCTTC. Protein: CASTKGVWGSYCYTF.

The chain carries TRBV7-8 and TRBJ2-7; D call uncertain. CDR3 length: 16 residues. The V gene lost 5 bases and the J gene lost 0 bases, with 17 bases spanning the gap. Germline loops: CDR1 SGHVS, CDR2 FQNEAQ. The CDR3 DNA sequence: TGTGCCAGCAGCCTCTGGGGAACGAGGAACTCCTACGAGCAGTACTTC. Translation: CASSLWGTRNSYEQYF. Full variable domain (outside the CDR3, taken from reference TRBV7-8 and TRBJ2-7): GAGVSQSPRYKVAKRGQDVALRCDPISGHVSLFWYQQALGQGPEFLTYFQNEAQLDKSGLPSDRFFAERPEGSVSTLKIQRTQQEDSAVYLCASSLWGTRNSYEQYFGPGTRLTVT.

This clone was observed a few times. The chain couples TRBV27 to TRBJ1-1; weak D call: TRBD1 (6 bases). The CDR3 sequence is 14 residues long. The germline V and J ends were trimmed by 6 bases and 0 bases, with 11 bases remaining between them. CDR1 and CDR2 from the germline V gene are MNHEY and SMNVEV (reference sequence). The CDR3 spells CASRSGAMNTEAFF. For the CDR3, the DNA is TGTGCCAGCAGGTCAGGGGCCATGAACACTGAAGCTTTCTTT.

With regard to this clone: This sequence may be a read error, since a much larger clone differs from it by one base. The chain couples TRBV6-5 to TRBJ1-1; D unresolved. The CDR3 runs to 13 residues. Germline CDR1 is MNHEY and CDR2 is SVGAGI. The CDR3 bases are TGTGCCAGCAGTTTAGAGTGGAGGGCTGATGCTTTCTTT. Translated, it gives CASSLEWRADAFF.

As to this clone: At one of its ends the junction is not consistent with the germline gene, which may arise from a read error. The rearrangement joins TRBV7-2 to TRBJ1-3; D uncertain. Germline CDR1 reads SGHTA; CDR2 reads FQGNSA. CDR3 length equals 14 residues. The CDR3 bases are TGTGCCACCAGCTCCAGGTGTTCTGGAAACACCATATATTTT. It codes for CATSSRCSGNTIYF.

To note about this clone: One end of the junction varies from germline; a read error may be responsible. CDR3 protein: CASRDRDSNQPQHF. CDR3 nucleotide sequence: TGCGCAAGCAGAGACCGGGACAGCAATCAGCCCCAGCATTTT. V gene TRBV4-3 combines with J gene TRBJ1-5; D perhaps matches TRBD1 (5 bases). Germline V gene lookup returns CDR1 LGHNA and CDR2 YSLEER. The CDR3 has 14 residues.

The V gene is TRBV6-6, the J gene TRBJ1-3; 8 nucleotides align to TRBD1. The CDR3 extends over 18 amino acids. Germline CDR1 and CDR2: MNHNY and SVGAGI (reference sequence). The trim removed 6 bases at V and 2 bases at J, leaving 15 bases unmatched. CDR3 protein: CASSLSGQGGLTGNTIYF. The CDR3 DNA is TGTGCCAGCAGCCTCTCTGGACAGGGCGGATTAACTGGAAACACCATATATTTT.

This clone was counted ten times or more. The chain recombines TRBV20-1 with TRBJ2-5; D may be TRBD1 (6 bases). Germline CDR1 DFQATT, CDR2 SNEGSKA (reference sequence). Trimming took off 5 bases at V and 4 bases at J, with 8 bases between the two ends. The CDR3 consists of 11 residues. Written as DNA, the CDR3 is TGCAGTGCTTTCAGGGGAGAGACCCAGTACTTC. Translated, it gives CSAFRGETQYF.

V is TRBV6-2 or TRBV6-3 and J is TRBJ2-5; TRBD1 might be the D (6 bases). CDR1 is MNHEY and CDR2 is SVGEGT in the germline V gene. The germline V and J ends were trimmed by 0 bases and 5 bases, with 10 bases remaining between them. CDR3 size: 14 residues. This CDR3 is CASSYSGQGETQYF. CDR3 in DNA: TGTGCCAGCAGTTACTCGGGACAAGGGGAGACCCAGTACTTC.

The table lists this clone with many counts. CDR3 nucleotide sequence: TGTGCTAGTGGTTTGGTACTCAGCGGTCAGCCCGTGTTCTTC. Translating gives CASGLVLSGQPVFF. The rearrangement links TRBV12-5 to TRBJ2-1, with TRBD2 as a possible D gene (5 bases). Looked up from germline, CDR1 is LGHNT and CDR2 is FRNRAP. The CDR3 runs to 14 residues. V shed 0 bases and J shed 15 bases, with 18 bases lying between them.

The chain combines TRBV12-3 or TRBV12-4 with TRBJ1-5, with unresolved D. Between the trimmed V and J ends, which lost 8 bases and 9 bases, there was a span of 23 bases. This CDR3 spans 15 amino acids. CDR3 residues: CASCSDRISYPPQHF. CDR3 bases: TGTGCCAGCTGTTCCGACCGGATCTCATATCCGCCCCAGCATTTT.

This clone occurred a few times. The CDR3 sequence is CASSFYRGGPYEQYV. CDR3 nucleotide sequence: TGTGCCAGCAGTTTCTATCGGGGGGGACCCTACGAGCAGTACGTC. The V gene is TRBV12-3 or TRBV12-4, the J gene TRBJ2-7, with 8 positions matching TRBD2. V trimming: 3 bases; J trimming: 2 bases; junction bases outside the gene matches: 6. This CDR3 region has 15 residues.

Judged by abundance, this clone is medium-sized. The chain employs TRBV19 and TRBJ2-7; TRBD1 agrees at 7 bases. CDR3 length equals 15 residues. CDR1 is LNHDA and CDR2 is SQIVND in the germline V gene (reference sequence). Trimming removed 3 bases from V and 3 bases from J; junction bases left unmatched: 8. CDR3 loop: CASSIERTGNYEQYF. The CDR3 DNA follows: TGTGCCAGTAGTATCGAAAGGACAGGAAACTACGAGCAGTACTTC.

This clone is classed as medium-sized. This chain uses TRBV4-3 with TRBJ1-2; 8 nucleotides line up with TRBD1. Germline V CDR1 and CDR2: LGHNA, YSLEER. V was clipped by 1 base and J by 7 bases; unmatched bases: 14. This CDR3 spans 17 amino acids. CDR3 DNA: TGCGCCAGCAGCCAAGTCCTACCAGCGGGACAGGAAAGTGGCTACACCTTC. Translated, it gives CASSQVLPAGQESGYTF.

In this sample, this clone turned up many times. V gene TRBV5-1 combines with J gene TRBJ1-2; D might be TRBD1 (6 bases). CDR1 and CDR2 from the germline V gene are SGHRS and YFSETQ. The CDR3 has 13 residues. Trimming removed 3 bases from V and 7 bases from J, with 13 bases in between. This CDR3 is CASSSQQGGGYTF. As DNA, the CDR3 is TGCGCCAGCAGCTCCCAACAGGGAGGTGGCTACACCTTC.

The chain joins TRBV5-1 to TRBJ2-3, with D tentatively TRBD1 (6 bases). This CDR3 comprises 14 residues. Trimming took 3 bases from V and 1 from J, leaving 9 bases between them. CDR1 is SGHRS, CDR2 YFSETQ, per germline. CDR3 in DNA: TGCGCCAGCAGCTCCGGACAGTGCACAGATACGCAGTATTTT. It yields the protein CASSSGQCTDTQYF.

This clone was found a few times. The chain recombines TRBV6-1 with TRBJ2-7, with 7 bases identical to TRBD2. This CDR3 contains 12 residues. The germline CDR1 and CDR2 sequences are MNHNS and SASEGT. V was clipped by 0 bases and J by 11 bases; unmatched bases: 4. CDR3 protein: CASSEAGEGKYF. The CDR3 nucleotides read TGTGCCAGCAGTGAAGCGGGGGAGGGGAAGTACTTC.

This clone has a handful of counts. This sequence joins TRBV15 and TRBJ1-2, with TRBD1 identical over 9 bases. The CDR3 runs to 14 residues. J was trimmed by 8 bases and V by 4 bases; bases with no gene match: 8. The germline gives CDR1 LNHNV, CDR2 YYDKDF (reference sequence). This CDR3 reads CATSTLQGAQGYTF. DNA of the CDR3: TGTGCCACCAGCACACTACAGGGGGCTCAAGGCTACACCTTC.

This clone is classed as medium-sized (0.01 to 0.1%). V usage is TRBV5-6 and J usage is TRBJ1-2, with D possibly TRBD1 on 6 matching bases. Germline V gene lookup returns CDR1 SGHDT and CDR2 YYEEEE. CDR3 size: 15 residues. The germline V and J ends were trimmed by 1 base and 4 bases, with 14 bases remaining between them. Here the CDR3 DNA reads TGTGCCAGCAGCTTGTCAGGGGCGGGTAGCTATGGCTACACCTTC. This gives the protein CASSLSGAGSYGYTF.

The chain combines TRBV20-1 with TRBJ1-2; 8 bases are a match to TRBD1. The germline gives CDR1 DFQATT, CDR2 SNEGSKA (reference sequence). There are 15 residues in the CDR3. Trimming removed 3 bases from V and 4 bases from J; junction bases left unmatched: 10. CDR3 bases: TGCAGTGCTAGGGATTGGACAGGGCTAAGCTATGGCTACACCTTC. Translating gives CSARDWTGLSYGYTF.

In DNA form, the CDR3 reads TGTGCCAGCAGCTTAGTCCGGGGGGCCGGGGAGCTGTTTTTT. Its protein product is CASSLVRGAGELFF. The chain joins TRBV7-2 to TRBJ2-2; 7 nucleotides match TRBD2. This CDR3 contains 14 residues. The junction had 2 bases not matched to a gene; V was cut back by 1 base and J by 6 bases. CDR1 SGHTA and CDR2 FQGNSA come from the germline V gene. Using reference TRBV7-2 and TRBJ2-2 for the parts outside the CDR3, the full variable domain is GAGVSQSPSNKVTEKGKDVELRCDPISGHTALYWYRQSLGQGLEFLIYFQGNSAPDKSGLPSDRFSAERTGGSVSTLTIQRTQQEDSAVYLCASSLVRGAGELFFGEGSRLTVL.

This rearrangement joins TRBV28 to TRBJ2-3, with 11 bases aligning to TRBD2. Germline V gives CDR1 MDHEN, CDR2 SYDVKM. This CDR3 comprises 14 residues. V shed 7 bases, J shed 4 bases, and the junction held 4 bases outside the gene matches. This chain's CDR3 is CASNGLAGSDTQYF. As DNA, the CDR3 is TGTGCCAGCAATGGACTAGCGGGTTCAGATACGCAGTATTTT.

This clone rates as medium-sized (0.01 to 0.1%). V gene TRBV4-3 combines with J gene TRBJ1-4, with D possibly TRBD1 on 6 matching bases. From germline, CDR1 is LGHNA and CDR2 YSLEER. V shed 4 bases and J shed 8 bases, with 17 bases lying between them. The CDR3 contains 15 residues. The CDR3 spells CASSPTDRRSEKLFF. The CDR3 nucleotides are TGCGCCAGCAGCCCGACGGACAGAAGGAGCGAAAAACTGTTTTTT.

The rearrangement links TRBV25-1 to TRBJ1-4; 8 bases match TRBD1. The V segment lost 1 base and the J segment 8 bases; nucleotides outside the gene matches: 6. Per the germline V gene, CDR1 is MGHDK and CDR2 is SYGVNS. The CDR3 has 15 amino acids. The CDR3 reads CASSESGQAKEKLFF. CDR3 nucleotide sequence: TGTGCCAGCAGTGAATCGGGACAGGCGAAAGAAAAACTGTTTTTT.

The chain couples TRBV4-1 to TRBJ2-1; perhaps TRBD2 as D (6 bases). CDR3 length: 18 amino acids. Germline V CDR1 and CDR2: MGHRA, YSYEKL. Between the trimmed V and J ends, which lost 2 bases and 0 bases, there was a span of 17 bases. In nucleotides, the CDR3 is TGCGCCAGCAGCCAAATAGGACGGGGGTACGGCTCCTACAATGAGCAGTTCTTC. Its protein product is CASSQIGRGYGSYNEQFF.

The table lists this clone with a few counts. The rearrangement uses TRBV12-3 or TRBV12-4 and TRBJ2-7; D not certain. The CDR3 is 13 residues long. The V end lost 3 bases, the J end lost 2 bases, and 8 bases lay between the germline ends. The CDR3 here is CASSLGTTYEQYF. CDR3 nucleotides: TGTGCCAGCAGTTTGGGCACAACCTACGAGCAGTACTTC.

The chain combines TRBV6-1 with TRBJ2-3, with 7 bases lining up with TRBD1. This CDR3 has 14 residues. Germline-derived CDR1 and CDR2 are MNHNS and SASEGT. After removal of 5 bases from V and 5 bases from J, the junction contained 7 bases not matched to a gene. As DNA, the CDR3 is TGTGCCAGCAGTCTAGGGGGCGCGAAAGATACGCAGTATTTT. Translating gives CASSLGGAKDTQYF.

The chain joins TRBV28 to TRBJ2-1; 8 bases line up with TRBD2. CDR1 MDHEN and CDR2 SYDVKM come from the germline V gene. The ends lost 7 bases at V and 3 bases at J; junction bases unmatched: 8. This CDR3 has 15 amino acids. CDR3 bases: TGTGCCAGCATCGCCCCGGGAGGGAGCTACAATGAGCAGTTCTTC. Its translation is CASIAPGGSYNEQFF.